These 28 T cell receptor beta chains were sequenced from one sample in a study of blood T cell repertoires in COVID-19. Assay used: immunoSEQ multiplex PCR; TCRdb lists only in-frame clones, some missing. Of about 200,000 clones listed, about 88% are singletons. The sequenced sample consisted of peripheral blood. These receptors all stem from a man in his forties with active or convalescent COVID-19.

This clone was observed once. The chain uses TRBV7-2 and TRBJ1-1, with D perhaps matching TRBD1 (5 bases). CDR1 is SGHTA and CDR2 is FQGNSA in the germline V gene. With 3 bases removed from V and 5 bases from J, the gap between germline ends came to 7 bases. The CDR3 covers 12 residues. The CDR3 DNA reads as TGTGCCAGCAGCTTGACAGCAACTGAAGCTTTCTTT. Translation gives CASSLTATEAFF.

This chain links TRBV10-1 with TRBJ1-2; 7 bases map to TRBD1. The length of the CDR3 is 12 residues. Germline CDR1 and CDR2: WNHNN and SYGVQD (reference sequence). V lost 8 bases to trimming and J lost 8 bases; unmatched junction nucleotides: 8. The CDR3 nucleotides are TGCGCCAGCCCCCGGGACAGTCTAGGCTACACCTTC. This gives the protein CASPRDSLGYTF.

The gene calls are TRBV7-9 and TRBJ2-7; TRBD2 might be the D (6 bases). CDR1 is SEHNR and CDR2 is FQNEAQ in the germline V gene (reference sequence). CDR3 length: 17 residues. The germline V and J ends were trimmed by 1 base and 6 bases, with 22 bases remaining between them. The CDR3 bases are TGTGCCAGCAGCTTAGACAGGTGGGGCAGTCCCGGGGGCGAGCAGTACTTC. Protein: CASSLDRWGSPGGEQYF.

This clone was counted a single time. CDR3 in DNA: TGTGCCAGCAGCCTCACGACAGGGTTGGATGGCTACACCTTC. It codes for CASSLTTGLDGYTF. This chain joins TRBV11-2 and TRBJ1-2; 7 nucleotides align to TRBD1. Unmatched junction bases numbered 9, after V lost 5 bases and J lost 6 bases. The CDR3 sequence is 14 residues long. Germline CDR1 and CDR2: SGHAT and FQNNGV. Variable domain in full (rest from reference TRBV11-2 and TRBJ1-2): EAGVAQSPRYKIIEKRQSVAFWCNPISGHATLYWYQQILGQGPKLLIQFQNNGVVDDSQLPKDRFSAERLKGVDSTLKIQPAKLEDSAVYLCASSLTTGLDGYTFGSGTRLTVV.

This chain connects TRBV30 to TRBJ1-1; D gene ambiguous. CDR3 size: 13 residues. Germline values: CDR1 GTSNPN, CDR2 SVGIG (reference sequence). The V gene lost 1 base and the J gene lost 3 bases, with 9 bases spanning the gap. CDR3 in amino acids: CAWSGGRDTEAFF. DNA of the CDR3: TGTGCCTGGAGTGGAGGGCGGGACACTGAAGCTTTCTTT.

This chain links TRBV5-1 with TRBJ2-3; weak D call: TRBD1 (5 bases). In germline, CDR1 is SGHRS, CDR2 YFSETQ. The CDR3 is made up of 20 amino acids. V was clipped by 1 base and J by 0 bases, with 24 bases between them. CDR3 nucleotides: TGCGCCAGCAGCTTGATGGACCTCGTAGAGACAGAAAAAAGCACAGATACGCAGTATTTT. Encoded protein: CASSLMDLVETEKSTDTQYF.

The V call is TRBV3-1 (or the pseudogene TRBV3-2), the J call TRBJ2-7; 10 bases line up with TRBD1. This CDR3 region has 15 residues. Looked up from germline, CDR1 is LGHDT and CDR2 is YNNKEL (reference sequence). The ends lost 7 bases at V and 4 bases at J; junction bases unmatched: 10. This chain's CDR3 is CASTLGDRGGYEQYF. CDR3 sequence (DNA): TGTGCCAGCACCCTAGGGGACAGGGGTGGGTACGAGCAGTACTTC.

CDR3 protein: CASSQPRGAVYGYTF. The CDR3 nucleotides are TGTGCCAGCTCTCAGCCGCGGGGGGCCGTCTATGGCTACACCTTC. V usage is TRBV11-2 and J usage is TRBJ1-2, with TRBD1 as a possible D gene (6 bases). V was pared by 8 bases and J by 4 bases, with 20 bases between. The CDR3 loop spans 15 amino acids. Germline V gives CDR1 SGHAT, CDR2 FQNNGV. The full variable domain, in which reference TRBV11-2 and TRBJ1-2 provide the parts outside the CDR3, is EAGVAQSPRYKIIEKRQSVAFWCNPISGHATLYWYQQILGQGPKLLIQFQNNGVVDDSQLPKDRFSAERLKGVDSTLKIQPAKLEDSAVYLCASSQPRGAVYGYTFGSGTRLTVV.

V and J are TRBV28 and TRBJ2-2, with 9 bases fitting TRBD1. With 5 bases clipped from V and 7 bases from J, the junction kept 8 bases outside the gene matches. Per the germline V gene, CDR1 is MDHEN and CDR2 is SYDVKM. This CDR3 has 15 residues. For the CDR3, the DNA is TGTGCCAGCAGTCTCCCAACAGGGGGCATCGGGGAGCTGTTTTTT. Its protein product is CASSLPTGGIGELFF.

The V gene is TRBV19, the J gene TRBJ2-1; TRBD2 matches at 11 bases. Germline V lookup: CDR1 LNHDA, CDR2 SQIVND (reference sequence). The CDR3 spans 16 residues. Trimming cost V 3 bases and J 6 bases; bases outside gene matches: 7. The chain's CDR3 is CASSIFSSGRSNEQFF. In nucleotides, the CDR3 is TGTGCCAGTAGTATTTTTTCTAGCGGGAGGTCCAATGAGCAGTTCTTC.

V is TRBV13 and J is TRBJ1-4; 7 bases are shared with TRBD1. The CDR3 length is 18 residues. The trim removed 3 bases at V and 0 bases at J, leaving 10 bases unmatched. Germline V gives CDR1 PRHDT, CDR2 FYEKMQ (reference sequence). CDR3 amino acids: CASSFPGQQYATNEKLFF. In DNA, the CDR3 is TGTGCCAGCAGCTTTCCGGGACAGCAGTATGCAACTAATGAAAAACTGTTTTTT. Complete variable domain (other parts from reference TRBV13 and TRBJ1-4): AAGVIQSPRHLIKEKRETATLKCYPIPRHDTVYWYQQGPGQDPQFLISFYEKMQSDKGSIPDRFSAQQFSDYHSELNMSSLELGDSALYFCASSFPGQQYATNEKLFFGSGTQLSVL.

This chain joins TRBV7-9 and TRBJ2-7, with 11 bases matching TRBD1. Germline CDR1 and CDR2: SEHNR and FQNEAQ (reference sequence). The V and J ends lost 7 bases and 3 bases, in that order; junction bases with no gene match: 8. The CDR3 extends over 15 amino acids. CDR3 in DNA: TGTGCCAGCACCCCCTCGGGGACAGGGGGCTACGAGCAGTACTTC. Protein: CASTPSGTGGYEQYF.

The chain uses TRBV6-6 and TRBJ2-5; possible D gene TRBD1, 5 bases. The CDR3 totals 15 residues. Germline CDR1 and CDR2: MNHNY and SVGAGI (reference sequence). Trimming took 2 bases from V and 3 from J, leaving 13 bases between them. The CDR3 DNA reads TGTGCCAGCAGTTACGGTGGACAAGGGAAAGAGACCCAGTACTTC. Its protein product is CASSYGGQGKETQYF.

The chain combines TRBV28 with TRBJ2-7, with a possible D match to TRBD1 (6 bases). There are 13 residues in the CDR3. The germline V gene has CDR1 MDHEN and CDR2 SYDVKM. V was pared by 8 bases and J by 0 bases, with 11 bases between. The CDR3 nucleotides are TGTGCCAGCGTGACAGGTCCCTCCTACGAGCAGTACTTC. This codes for CASVTGPSYEQYF.

The V call is TRBV5-6, the J call TRBJ2-1; unclear D gene. V lost 0 bases and J lost 8, with 6 bases in between. CDR1 and CDR2 from the germline V gene are SGHDT and YYEEEE. The CDR3 sequence is 12 residues long. The CDR3 DNA reads TGTGCCAGCAGCTTGGACAGTCATGAGCAGTTCTTC. This encodes CASSLDSHEQFF.

The chain links TRBV5-1 to TRBJ2-1; a weak D match, TRBD2 (6 bases). Germline CDR1 reads SGHRS; CDR2 reads YFSETQ. CDR3 length: 13 residues. V lost 4 bases to trimming and J lost 13 bases, with 18 bases between them. CDR3 sequence reads: CASSPGAGGNQFF. CDR3 bases: TGCGCCAGCAGCCCGGGAGCTGGCGGGAATCAGTTCTTC.

The chain employs TRBV5-1 and TRBJ1-1, with D possibly matching TRBD1 (6 bases). Trimming took off 4 bases at V and 4 bases at J, with 14 bases between the two ends. The CDR3 spans 14 residues. Per germline, CDR1 SGHRS and CDR2 YFSETQ. The CDR3 nucleotides are TGCGCCAGCAGCCTTCAGGGGCAGGGCACTGAAGCTTTCTTT. This encodes CASSLQGQGTEAFF.

The gene calls are TRBV7-2 and TRBJ1-6; tentative D call: TRBD1 (5 bases). V was trimmed by 4 bases and J by 6 bases, leaving 22 bases between them. The CDR3 extends over 18 amino acids. Germline CDR1 and CDR2: SGHTA and FQGNSA. The CDR3 sequence is CASSSVFNTLGGNSPLHF. In DNA, the CDR3 is TGTGCCAGCAGCTCCGTATTTAACACGCTGGGGGGTAATTCACCCCTCCACTTT.

The chain carries TRBV10-3 and TRBJ2-7; a possible D gene is TRBD1 (6 bases). Germline V gives CDR1 ENHRY, CDR2 SYGVKD. The ends were cut back, 5 bases at V and 0 bases at J, with 11 bases in the middle. The length of the CDR3 is 14 residues. The DNA for the CDR3 is TGTGCCATCAGTTTTATGGGGGCCTCCTACGAGCAGTACTTC. Translated, it gives CAISFMGASYEQYF.

The chain is built from TRBV20-1 and TRBJ1-4, with D tentatively TRBD1 (6 bases). Germline V gives CDR1 DFQATT, CDR2 SNEGSKA (reference sequence). This CDR3 has 11 amino acids. In DNA form, the CDR3 reads TGCAGCTACAGGGCGGGTGAAAAACTGTTTTTT. Amino acids: CSYRAGEKLFF.

The chain is built from TRBV28 and TRBJ1-1, with 10 bases matching TRBD1. The CDR3 runs 14 residues. CDR1 is MDHEN and CDR2 is SYDVKM in the germline V gene. With 6 bases clipped from V and 2 bases from J, the junction kept 3 bases outside the gene matches. The CDR3 loop reads CASSWDRGNTEAFF. The CDR3 DNA follows: TGTGCCAGCAGCTGGGACAGGGGAAACACTGAAGCTTTCTTT. The complete variable domain, with remaining parts taken from reference TRBV28 and TRBJ1-1, reads DVKVTQSSRYLVKRTGEKVFLECVQDMDHENMFWYRQDPGLGLRLIYFSYDVKMKEKGDIPEGYSVSREKKERFSLILESASTNQTSMYLCASSWDRGNTEAFFGQGTRLTVV.

The CDR3 reads CASSIVGRGMYEQYF. The CDR3 bases are TGTGCCAGTAGTATCGTGGGGAGGGGGATGTACGAGCAGTACTTC. This rearrangement joins TRBV19 to TRBJ2-7; D is possibly TRBD2 (7 bases). This CDR3 has 15 amino acids. V lost 3 bases and J 4 bases, leaving 16 bases between the germline ends. From germline, CDR1 is LNHDA and CDR2 SQIVND (reference sequence).

The chain joins TRBV4-3 to TRBJ2-1; TRBD1 agrees at 9 bases. V shed 0 bases, J shed 4 bases, and the junction held 1 base outside the gene matches. There are 15 residues in the CDR3. Germline assignment: CDR1 LGHNA and CDR2 YSLEER. CDR3 sequence (DNA): TGCGCCAGCAGCCAAGATGGGACAGGGTACAATGAGCAGTTCTTC. Amino acids: CASSQDGTGYNEQFF.

The chain is built from TRBV5-4 and TRBJ1-1, with no clear D. Germline CDR1 and CDR2: SGHNT and YYREEE (reference sequence). This CDR3 is 13 amino acids long. Trimming pared 0 bases from V and 2 bases from J, leaving 5 bases between. The CDR3 loop is CASSLGVNTEAFF. CDR3 in DNA: TGTGCCAGCAGCTTGGGTGTAAACACTGAAGCTTTCTTT.

This clone has more than one count but fewer than ten. As DNA, the CDR3 is TGTGCCAGCAGAAACAGACAGGGTTGGCAGCCCCAGCATTTT. It yields the protein CASRNRQGWQPQHF. The gene calls are TRBV6-5 and TRBJ1-5; 7 bases map to TRBD1. Germline-derived CDR1 and CDR2 are MNHEY and SVGAGI. The junction had 9 bases not matched to a gene; V was cut back by 6 bases and J by 7 bases. This CDR3 has 14 residues.

The chain recombines TRBV11-3 with TRBJ1-1; D may be TRBD1 (5 bases). The CDR3 is 15 residues long. From germline, CDR1 is SGHNT and CDR2 YENEEA. V was trimmed by 5 bases and J by 0 bases, leaving 13 bases between them. The chain's CDR3 is CASSGGSGVNTEAFF. CDR3 nucleotides: TGTGCCAGCAGCGGGGGGTCGGGGGTGAACACTGAAGCTTTCTTT.

The V and J genes are TRBV19 and TRBJ2-1; TRBD2 matches 8 bases. From germline, CDR1 is LNHDA and CDR2 SQIVND (reference sequence). Losses at the gene ends were 7 bases for V and 4 bases for J; bases not matched to a gene: 9. This CDR3 is 15 amino acids long. The CDR3 nucleotides read TGTGCCAGTATGGTCGCGGGAGGCCCTTACAATGAGCAGTTCTTC. This translates into CASMVAGGPYNEQFF.

The rearrangement uses TRBV14 and TRBJ1-2, with TRBD1 identical over 7 bases. Germline V lookup: CDR1 SGHDN, CDR2 FVKESK. The V segment lost 5 bases and the J segment 5 bases; nucleotides outside the gene matches: 8. The CDR3 totals 14 residues. In nucleotides, the CDR3 is TGTGCCAGCAGCTCCCGGGACAGTTTTTATGGCTACACCTTC. Amino acids: CASSSRDSFYGYTF.